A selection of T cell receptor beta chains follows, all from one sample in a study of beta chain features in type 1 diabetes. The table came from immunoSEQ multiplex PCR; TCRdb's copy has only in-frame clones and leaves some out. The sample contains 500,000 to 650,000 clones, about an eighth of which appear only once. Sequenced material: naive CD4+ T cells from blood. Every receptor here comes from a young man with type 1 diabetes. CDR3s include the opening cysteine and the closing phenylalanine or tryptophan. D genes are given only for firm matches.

CDR3aa: CASSQPDRRIGQTNEKLFF; d_gene: NA; j_gene: TRBJ1-4; len: 19; v_gene: TRBV4-3
CDR3aa: CASSGDSGYQETQYF; d_gene: TRBD2; j_gene: TRBJ2-5; len: 15; v_gene: TRBV2
CDR3aa: CASSSHETQYF; d_gene: NA; j_gene: TRBJ2-5; len: 11; v_gene: TRBV5-6
CDR3aa: CASSQDTQGPLHF; d_gene: NA; j_gene: TRBJ1-6; len: 13; v_gene: TRBV4-3
CDR3aa: CASKKMTTTYEQYF; d_gene: NA; j_gene: TRBJ2-7; len: 14; v_gene: TRBV6-5
CDR3aa: CASRGVGGELFF; d_gene: NA; j_gene: TRBJ2-2; len: 12; v_gene: TRBV6-5
CDR3aa: CASSQDAGGEQYF; d_gene: NA; j_gene: TRBJ2-7; len: 13; v_gene: TRBV14
CDR3aa: CASRRDGNQPQHF; d_gene: NA; j_gene: TRBJ1-5; len: 13; v_gene: TRBV2
CDR3aa: CASSLSGGEKLFF; d_gene: TRBD1; j_gene: TRBJ1-4; len: 13; v_gene: TRBV7-9
CDR3aa: CASSPGNADTQYF; d_gene: NA; j_gene: TRBJ2-3; len: 13; v_gene: TRBV18
CDR3aa: CASSLQGREGQYF; d_gene: NA; j_gene: TRBJ2-7; len: 13; v_gene: TRBV7-9
CDR3aa: CATSRQPNGETQYF; d_gene: NA; j_gene: TRBJ2-5; len: 14; v_gene: TRBV15
CDR3aa: CASSLGQGTDTQYF; d_gene: TRBD1; j_gene: TRBJ2-3; len: 14; v_gene: TRBV6-5
CDR3aa: CASSLEALLTYEQYF; d_gene: NA; j_gene: TRBJ2-7; len: 15; v_gene: TRBV28
CDR3aa: CASSFSQGGSYEQYF; d_gene: NA; j_gene: TRBJ2-7; len: 15; v_gene: TRBV7-2
CDR3aa: CASIPGGRWNTEAFF; d_gene: NA; j_gene: TRBJ1-1; len: 15; v_gene: TRBV2
CDR3aa: CASSLVSSATNEKLFF; d_gene: NA; j_gene: TRBJ1-4; len: 16; v_gene: TRBV11-2
CDR3aa: CASSPGTGWEETQYF; d_gene: TRBD1; j_gene: TRBJ2-5; len: 15; v_gene: TRBV7-2
CDR3aa: CASSLAGTEAGELFF; d_gene: NA; j_gene: TRBJ2-2; len: 15; v_gene: TRBV7-2
CDR3aa: CASSRTGQSSGNTIYF; d_gene: NA; j_gene: TRBJ1-3; len: 16; v_gene: TRBV27
CDR3aa: CASSLYTGAEGYTF; d_gene: TRBD1; j_gene: TRBJ1-2; len: 14; v_gene: TRBV6-5
CDR3aa: CASSQELSGPSYEQYF; d_gene: TRBD2; j_gene: TRBJ2-7; len: 16; v_gene: TRBV4-3
CDR3aa: CASSARTGGNYGYTF; d_gene: TRBD1; j_gene: TRBJ1-2; len: 15; v_gene: TRBV19
CDR3aa: CASTRTANTEAFF; d_gene: NA; j_gene: TRBJ1-1; len: 13; v_gene: TRBV25-1
CDR3aa: CASSLGQGGTYGYTF; d_gene: TRBD1; j_gene: TRBJ1-2; len: 15; v_gene: TRBV7-6
CDR3aa: CASSLGGYGDTQYF; d_gene: NA; j_gene: TRBJ2-3; len: 14; v_gene: TRBV5-4
CDR3aa: CASSAPGRVSF; d_gene: NA; j_gene: TRBJ1-3; len: 11; v_gene: TRBV2
CDR3aa: CASSLDQNQPQHF; d_gene: NA; j_gene: TRBJ1-5; len: 13; v_gene: TRBV7-2
CDR3aa: CASSLSWETQYF; d_gene: NA; j_gene: TRBJ2-5; len: 12; v_gene: TRBV28
CDR3aa: CASSSGGGSSYNEQFF; d_gene: TRBD2; j_gene: TRBJ2-1; len: 16; v_gene: TRBV7-2
CDR3aa: CSVAGQGSSYNEQFF; d_gene: TRBD1; j_gene: TRBJ2-1; len: 15; v_gene: TRBV29-1
CDR3aa: CAIRGEVSTDTQYF; d_gene: NA; j_gene: TRBJ2-3; len: 14; v_gene: TRBV10-3
CDR3aa: CASSPGGRYSPLHF; d_gene: TRBD1; j_gene: TRBJ1-6; len: 14; v_gene: TRBV7-9
CDR3aa: CASSEISRGENYGYTF; d_gene: NA; j_gene: TRBJ1-2; len: 16; v_gene: TRBV6-1
CDR3aa: CASSYQRGAYEQYF; d_gene: TRBD2; j_gene: TRBJ2-7; len: 14; v_gene: TRBV6-5
CDR3aa: CASSQDLETGRNIQYF; d_gene: NA; j_gene: TRBJ2-4; len: 16; v_gene: TRBV4-1
CDR3aa: CASSLLPGYEQYF; d_gene: NA; j_gene: TRBJ2-7; len: 13; v_gene: TRBV7-3
CDR3aa: CSVERQENYGYTF; d_gene: NA; j_gene: TRBJ1-2; len: 13; v_gene: TRBV29-1
CDR3aa: CAWSGTSGDNEQFF; d_gene: TRBD2; j_gene: TRBJ2-1; len: 14; v_gene: TRBV30
CDR3aa: CSGGQGGTDTQYF; d_gene: TRBD1; j_gene: TRBJ2-3; len: 13; v_gene: TRBV29-1
CDR3aa: CASSWSSGANYGYTF; d_gene: NA; j_gene: TRBJ1-2; len: 15; v_gene: TRBV5-1
CDR3aa: CSVEVLAGGYNEQFF; d_gene: TRBD2; j_gene: TRBJ2-1; len: 15; v_gene: TRBV29-1
CDR3aa: CASSSQGDSGYTF; d_gene: TRBD1; j_gene: TRBJ1-2; len: 13; v_gene: TRBV7-2
CDR3aa: CASSGTGGGNSPLHF; d_gene: TRBD1; j_gene: TRBJ1-6; len: 15; v_gene: TRBV6-4
CDR3aa: CASSVAGQINEKLFF; d_gene: NA; j_gene: TRBJ1-4; len: 15; v_gene: TRBV9
CDR3aa: CATSSSQAYNTEAFF; d_gene: NA; j_gene: TRBJ1-1; len: 15; v_gene: TRBV15
CDR3aa: CAWSVRAGGTEQFF; d_gene: TRBD2; j_gene: TRBJ2-1; len: 14; v_gene: TRBV30
CDR3aa: CASSAFGLSGNEQFF; d_gene: NA; j_gene: TRBJ2-1; len: 15; v_gene: TRBV9
CDR3aa: CASSGAGSGANVLTF; d_gene: NA; j_gene: TRBJ2-6; len: 15; v_gene: TRBV7-9
CDR3aa: CASSGARGNYGYTF; d_gene: NA; j_gene: TRBJ1-2; len: 14; v_gene: TRBV6-5
CDR3aa: CASSSTRRTEAFF; d_gene: NA; j_gene: TRBJ1-1; len: 13; v_gene: TRBV7-2
CDR3aa: CASSQTQGYNQPQHF; d_gene: NA; j_gene: TRBJ1-5; len: 15; v_gene: TRBV4-3
CDR3aa: CASRRDRGAEKLFF; d_gene: TRBD1; j_gene: TRBJ1-4; len: 14; v_gene: TRBV6-5
CDR3aa: CAISPFEGANTEAFF; d_gene: TRBD1; j_gene: TRBJ1-1; len: 15; v_gene: TRBV10-3
CDR3aa: CASLRGTGANVLTF; d_gene: NA; j_gene: TRBJ2-6; len: 14; v_gene: TRBV2
CDR3aa: CSVLDSTNEKLFF; d_gene: NA; j_gene: TRBJ1-4; len: 13; v_gene: TRBV29-1
CDR3aa: CASSPVRTDSYEQYF; d_gene: NA; j_gene: TRBJ2-7; len: 15; v_gene: TRBV7-9
CDR3aa: CASSLHQGGSYGYTF; d_gene: NA; j_gene: TRBJ1-2; len: 15; v_gene: TRBV7-2
CDR3aa: CASTSSLARGKETQYF; d_gene: NA; j_gene: TRBJ2-5; len: 16; v_gene: TRBV7-2
CDR3aa: CASSPWTGGDGYTF; d_gene: TRBD1; j_gene: TRBJ1-2; len: 14; v_gene: TRBV18